A single sample is the source of the 5 T cell receptor beta chains below, sequenced in a study of T cells in Graves' hyperthyroidism and ophthalmopathy. RNA transcripts were the template for amplifying TCR beta CDR3 regions. HTBI primers were used for first-round RT-PCR of the TCR CDR3. TCRdb itself ran the multiplex PCR reads through MiXCR, one entry per CDR3 protein. The top ten hold around a sixth of the sample, which has about 560,000 distinct CDR3 sequences, around 17% seen once. Sequences were obtained from blood. These receptors were obtained from a woman under 30 with Graves' hyperthyroidism.

The chain employs TRBV7-2 and TRBJ2-3, with 9 bases aligning to TRBD2. V dropped 5 bases and J dropped 4; count of bases not matched to a gene: 7. Germline V gives CDR1 SGHTA, CDR2 FQGNSA. The CDR3 is made up of 15 amino acids. The CDR3 reads CASSAAGGFADTQYF. The CDR3 nucleotides read TGTGCCAGCAGCGCGGCGGGAGGGTTCGCAGATACGCAGTATTTT.

This sequence joins TRBV12-3 or TRBV12-4 and TRBJ1-6; a weak D match, TRBD1 (5 bases). The CDR3 extends over 18 amino acids. V was cut by 4 bases and J by 6 bases, with 22 bases left in between. This CDR3 reads CASSWVPGRRLSNSPLHF. CDR3 sequence (DNA): TGTGCCAGCAGTTGGGTACCGGGACGGCGATTGTCTAATTCACCCCTCCACTTT.

This clonotype has a handful of counts. V gene TRBV6-2 or TRBV6-3 combines with J gene TRBJ2-1; no firm D call. Between the trimmed V and J ends, which lost 6 bases and 9 bases, there was a span of 12 bases. Germline V lookup: CDR1 MNHEY, CDR2 SVGEGT. CDR3 size: 12 residues. CDR3 protein: CASRRRDFEQFF. DNA of the CDR3: TGTGCCAGCAGGCGACGAGATTTTGAGCAGTTCTTC.

In this sample, this clonotype turned up many times. The chain has TRBV30 and TRBJ2-7, with TRBD2 as a possible D gene (7 bases). Germline CDR1 GTSNPN, CDR2 SVGIG (reference sequence). V lost 2 bases and J 3 bases, leaving 11 bases between the germline ends. This CDR3 is 13 amino acids long. The CDR3 sequence: CAWSWEGDYEQYF. The CDR3 nucleotides are TGTGCCTGGAGTTGGGAGGGGGACTACGAGCAGTACTTC.

This clonotype was seen only once. The chain has TRBV18 and TRBJ2-3; D not resolved. This CDR3 spans 16 amino acids. The germline gives CDR1 KGHSH, CDR2 LQKENI. V lost 3 bases and J 2 bases, leaving 15 bases between the germline ends. The CDR3: CASSPLSQIATDTQYF. The DNA for the CDR3 is TGTGCCAGCTCACCTCTATCACAGATCGCCACAGATACGCAGTATTTT.